The next 20 T cell receptor beta chains were all read from a single sample in a study of T cell clonotyping in hematopoietic cell transplantation. The sample's time point: recipient sample about 28 days before transplant, after cytoreduction. Clones were sequenced by immunoSEQ multiplex PCR, and TCRdb holds only the in-frame ones, with some missing. The data contain 35,000 to 45,000 clones, around 95% of them singletons. The sample here was peripheral blood mononuclear cells, taken before stem cell transplant. These receptors were obtained from a man in his forties with chronic myeloid leukemia. Some clones in this sample may be carry-over from other donors' samples.

The chain is built from TRBV29-1 and TRBJ1-1; D not resolved. Germline V gives CDR1 SQVTM, CDR2 ANQGSEA. This CDR3 is 13 amino acids long. Trimming left V 6 bases short and J 1 base short, with 12 bases between. Here the CDR3 DNA reads TGCAGCGTCGCGGGGATCCAGAACACTGAAGCTTTCTTT. Protein sequence: CSVAGIQNTEAFF.

The genes are TRBV7-9 and TRBJ1-6; no clear D. Germline values: CDR1 SEHNR, CDR2 FQNEAQ (reference sequence). This CDR3 comprises 13 residues. V gave up 3 bases and J gave up 4 bases, with 4 bases separating them. The CDR3 here is CASSFGYNSPLHF. Written as DNA, the CDR3 is TGTGCCAGCAGCTTTGGGTATAATTCACCCCTCCACTTT.

This clone appeared a few times. This rearrangement joins TRBV9 to TRBJ1-6, with D maybe TRBD1 (6 bases). The CDR3 contains 15 residues. The germline gives CDR1 SGDLS, CDR2 YYNGEE. Deletions cut 5 bases from V and 9 bases from J, with 18 bases between. The CDR3 sequence: CASRGQGSVGSPLHF. DNA of the CDR3: TGTGCCAGCAGGGGCCAGGGGAGCGTAGGTTCACCCCTCCACTTT.

The chain uses TRBV7-2 and TRBJ2-1; 10 nucleotides line up with TRBD2. Germline CDR1 SGHTA, CDR2 FQGNSA. The CDR3 has 16 amino acids. The V and J ends lost 6 bases and 0 bases, in that order; junction bases with no gene match: 5. The CDR3 is CASRISGGFSYNEQFF. CDR3 DNA: TGTGCCAGCAGGATTAGCGGGGGGTTCTCCTACAATGAGCAGTTCTTC. The full variable domain, completed using reference TRBV7-2 and TRBJ2-1, is GAGVSQSPSNKVTEKGKDVELRCDPISGHTALYWYRQSLGQGLEFLIYFQGNSAPDKSGLPSDRFSAERTGGSVSTLTIQRTQQEDSAVYLCASRISGGFSYNEQFFGPGTRLTVL.

Note on this clone: Other DNA sequences within the sample encode an identical CDR3. The CDR3 DNA reads as TGCGCCAGCAGCCAAGATCGGGGCAGCTACGAGCAGTACTTC. It yields the protein CASSQDRGSYEQYF. The rearrangement uses TRBV4-3 and TRBJ2-7; either TRBD1 or TRBD2 may fit D (5 bases each). The length of the CDR3 is 14 residues. The V gene's germline CDR1 is LGHNA and CDR2 YSLEER. Trimming shortened V by 0 bases and J by 3 bases, and 9 bases separated the two germline ends.

The chain has TRBV11-3 and TRBJ2-2, with D hard to call. The CDR3 length is 14 residues. Germline CDR1 reads SGHNT; CDR2 reads YENEEA. Trimming left V 1 base short and J 2 bases short, with 5 bases between. The CDR3 nucleotides are TGTGCCAGCAGCTTAGGGGTTAACACCGGGGAGCTGTTTTTT. It is translated as CASSLGVNTGELFF.

The chain recombines TRBV28 with TRBJ1-5; D remains ambiguous. Germline assignment: CDR1 MDHEN and CDR2 SYDVKM. V was shortened by 6 bases and J by 0 bases, with 6 bases between the two germline ends. CDR3 length: 13 residues. The CDR3 loop is CASRVDSNQPQHF. Written as DNA, the CDR3 is TGTGCCAGCAGGGTCGATAGCAATCAGCCCCAGCATTTT. Full variable domain (missing parts from reference TRBV28 and TRBJ1-5): DVKVTQSSRYLVKRTGEKVFLECVQDMDHENMFWYRQDPGLGLRLIYFSYDVKMKEKGDIPEGYSVSREKKERFSLILESASTNQTSMYLCASRVDSNQPQHFGDGTRLSIL.

This chain uses TRBV11-1 with TRBJ2-1; D remains ambiguous. Germline V gives CDR1 SGHAT, CDR2 FQDESV (reference sequence). Trimming pared 3 bases from V and 0 bases from J, leaving 9 bases between. The CDR3 consists of 15 residues. The DNA of the CDR3 is TGTGCCAGCAGCTTTGGAAAAAGCTCCTACAATGAGCAGTTCTTC. This sequence encodes CASSFGKSSYNEQFF.

This chain links TRBV30 with TRBJ2-1; 9 bases line up with TRBD1. J lost 9 bases, V lost 7 bases, and 4 bases had no gene match. Germline CDR1 and CDR2: GTSNPN and SVGIG (reference sequence). The CDR3 is 11 amino acids. CDR3 sequence: CALGQGGEQFF. CDR3 nucleotides: TGTGCCTTGGGACAGGGAGGTGAGCAGTTCTTC.

The rearrangement joins TRBV9 to TRBJ1-3; 9 bases fit TRBD1. CDR3 length equals 15 residues. The ends lost 4 bases at V and 5 bases at J; junction bases unmatched: 7. Germline CDR1 is SGDLS and CDR2 is YYNGEE. CDR3 region: CASSPVTGGRNTIYF. The CDR3 DNA follows: TGTGCCAGCAGCCCGGTGACAGGGGGTCGAAACACCATATATTTT.

The chain links TRBV25-1 to TRBJ2-7, with D perhaps being TRBD1 or TRBD2 (5 bases each). Trimming took off 7 bases at V and 0 bases at J, with 13 bases between the two ends. This CDR3 is built from 14 residues. Looked up from germline, CDR1 is MGHDK and CDR2 is SYGVNS. This CDR3 reads CASTFEGRSYEQYF. The CDR3 nucleotides read TGTGCCAGCACTTTCGAGGGGCGCTCCTACGAGCAGTACTTC.

V usage is TRBV7-3 and J usage is TRBJ1-3; D gene ambiguous. There are 15 residues in the CDR3. Germline-derived CDR1 and CDR2 are SGHTA and FQGTGA. V lost 0 bases and J lost 2, with 8 bases in between. CDR3 protein: CASSLTPPAGNTIYF. As DNA, the CDR3 is TGTGCCAGCAGCTTAACTCCCCCGGCTGGAAACACCATATATTTT.

V usage is TRBV30 and J usage is TRBJ1-1, with unresolved D. This CDR3 has 10 amino acids. Germline V CDR1 and CDR2: GTSNPN, SVGIG (reference sequence). V lost 3 bases to trimming and J lost 7 bases, with 6 bases between them. In nucleotides, the CDR3 is TGTGCCTGGAGCTACAGTGAAGCTTTCTTT. Protein sequence: CAWSYSEAFF.

The chain has TRBV11-2 and TRBJ2-7; 7 bases are shared with TRBD1. V was clipped by 4 bases and J by 2 bases; unmatched bases: 5. In germline, CDR1 is SGHAT, CDR2 FQNNGV. The CDR3 runs to 14 residues. The CDR3: CASSWGTATYEQYF. CDR3 nucleotides: TGTGCCAGCAGCTGGGGGACAGCCACCTACGAGCAGTACTTC.

The chain is built from TRBV27 and TRBJ1-5, with 10 positions matching TRBD1. The trim removed 4 bases at V and 7 bases at J, leaving 4 bases unmatched. The CDR3 covers 14 residues. From germline, CDR1 is MNHEY and CDR2 SMNVEV (reference sequence). The CDR3: CASSSDRGQQPQHF. The CDR3 region has the DNA TGTGCCAGCAGTTCTGACAGGGGGCAACAGCCCCAGCATTTT.

The rearrangement uses TRBV5-1 and TRBJ2-3, with a possible D match to TRBD2 (7 bases). V was cut by 5 bases and J by 4 bases, with 11 bases left in between. This CDR3 is 13 amino acids long. Germline CDR1 is SGHRS and CDR2 is YFSETQ. The CDR3 bases are TGCGCCAGCAGTGGCGGGGGCTCAGATACGCAGTATTTT. Protein: CASSGGGSDTQYF.

The V gene is TRBV21-1, the J gene TRBJ1-6. TRBV21-1 has pseudogene status. The CDR3 has 16 amino acids. CDR3 amino acids: CASSKAAVPSNSPLHF. The CDR3 nucleotides are TGTGCCAGCAGCAAAGCGGCGGTCCCTTCTAATTCACCCCTCCACTTT.

This clone has just one count. The chain employs TRBV1 and TRBJ1-1; the D segment call TRBD1 is taken from the table without a DNA check. TRBV1 is noted as a pseudogene. CDR3 length: 14 amino acids. The CDR3 DNA is TGCACCAGCAGCCAAACGGGACAGGGTACTGAAGCTTTCTTT. It translates to CTSSQTGQGTEAFF.

The rearrangement links TRBV7-2 to TRBJ2-3; 10 nucleotides match TRBD2. Unmatched junction bases numbered 18, after V lost 3 bases and J lost 9 bases. There are 18 residues in the CDR3. Germline V gives CDR1 SGHTA, CDR2 FQGNSA. The CDR3 coding sequence is TGTGCCAGCAGCTTCGGTTCAGCGGGGGGGCCAGCCGCTATGACGCAGTATTTT. Encoded protein: CASSFGSAGGPAAMTQYF.

CDR3 region: CASSQSLGYTF. CDR3 DNA: TGCGCCAGCAGCCAAAGTTTGGGCTACACCTTC. V is TRBV4-1 and J is TRBJ1-2; D remains ambiguous. The CDR3 is made up of 11 amino acids. Germline CDR1 MGHRA, CDR2 YSYEKL. The V and J ends lost 2 bases and 8 bases respectively, with 6 bases between them.